The 24 T cell receptor beta chains listed next were all sequenced from one sample in a study of identical twins. TCRdb re-called the 5' RACE reads through MiXCR, storing one row per CDR3 protein. The sample carries about 520,000 distinct CDR3 sequences, 22% recorded once. A further study also used this sample, focusing on T cells expressing NK-cell markers.

What was sequenced was CD4+ T cells sorted from blood. These receptor sequences come from a young woman in good health.

This clonotype was counted a few times. The chain links TRBV20-1 to TRBJ1-2; no clear D. The germline CDR1 and CDR2 sequences are DFQATT and SNEGSKA (reference sequence). This CDR3 spans 12 amino acids. Trimming removed 3 bases at V and 3 bases at J, with 8 bases between. The CDR3 here is CSASGMDYGYTF. The CDR3 bases are TGCAGTGCTAGCGGGATGGACTATGGCTACACCTTC.

The J gene is TRBJ2-1, the V gene TRBV20-1, with 11 nucleotides matching TRBD2. V gave up 6 bases and J gave up 3 bases; unmatched junction bases: 4. The CDR3 runs to 14 residues. The V gene's germline CDR1 is DFQATT and CDR2 SNEGSKA (reference sequence). The CDR3 region is CSAPGLADYNEQFF. In DNA form, the CDR3 reads TGCAGTGCCCCGGGACTAGCGGACTACAATGAGCAGTTCTTC.

The chain joins TRBV7-2 to TRBJ2-7, with TRBD2 matching over 13 bases. Germline V gives CDR1 SGHTA, CDR2 FQGNSA. J lost 3 bases, V lost 2 bases, and 7 bases had no gene match. This CDR3 has 17 amino acids. The CDR3 region has the DNA TGTGCCAGCAGCTTACTTGGACGACTAGCGGGGGGCTACGAGCAGTACTTC. Protein: CASSLLGRLAGGYEQYF.

This clonotype was counted only a few times. The V and J genes are TRBV5-1 and TRBJ2-2; 9 bases agree with TRBD1. The germline CDR1 and CDR2 sequences are SGHRS and YFSETQ. V gave up 4 bases and J gave up 7 bases; unmatched junction bases: 8. The CDR3 length is 15 residues. The CDR3, as DNA: TGCGCCAGCAGCCTGGACAGGGGTGGCGTCGGGGAGCTGTTTTTT. Protein product: CASSLDRGGVGELFF.

This clonotype was seen only a few times. V usage is TRBV10-1 and J usage is TRBJ2-1; TRBD1 might be the D (5 bases). Germline CDR1 and CDR2: WNHNN and SYGVQD (reference sequence). V lost 5 bases, J lost 1 base, and 12 bases lay in between. This CDR3 comprises 15 residues. The CDR3 is CASSPQAGSYNEQFF. CDR3 nucleotide sequence: TGCGCCAGCAGTCCCCAGGCAGGGTCCTACAATGAGCAGTTCTTC.

This clonotype was seen a few times. In DNA, the CDR3 is TGTGCCAGCAGCCAAATCACCGGGACTAGCGAGTGGATGGGCTCCTACAATGAGCAGTTCTTC. Its translation: CASSQITGTSEWMGSYNEQFF. The rearrangement uses TRBV4-2 and TRBJ2-1, with 10 bases fitting TRBD2. Losses at the gene ends were 2 bases for V and 0 bases for J; bases not matched to a gene: 16. The CDR3 loop spans 21 amino acids. Germline-derived CDR1 and CDR2 are LGHNA and YNFKEQ.

CDR3 region: CASSRTGAYNEQFF. The CDR3 DNA reads TGTGCCAGCAGCAGAACAGGGGCTTACAATGAGCAGTTCTTC. The chain links TRBV7-9 to TRBJ2-1, with 7 nucleotides matching TRBD1. The CDR3 sequence is 14 residues long. With 5 bases clipped from V and 4 bases from J, the junction kept 5 bases outside the gene matches. Germline V gene sequence: CDR1 SEHNR, CDR2 FQNEAQ (reference sequence).

This clonotype came up a few times. The chain carries TRBV19 and TRBJ1-3; D call uncertain. The ends were cut back, 7 bases at V and 0 bases at J, with 7 bases in the middle. Germline lookup yields CDR1 LNHDA and CDR2 SQIVND (reference sequence). The CDR3 loop spans 13 amino acids. This CDR3 is CASKVGSGNTIYF. The CDR3 DNA reads TGTGCCAGTAAAGTCGGCTCTGGAAACACCATATATTTT. Full variable domain (outside the CDR3, taken from reference TRBV19 and TRBJ1-3): DGGITQSPKYLFRKEGQNVTLSCEQNLNHDAMYWYRQDPGQGLRLIYYSQIVNDFQKGDIAEGYSVSREKKESFPLTVTSAQKNPTAFYLCASKVGSGNTIYFGEGSWLTVV.

This clonotype was counted only a few times. The chain is built from TRBV6-2 or TRBV6-3 and TRBJ2-7; TRBD2 is a possible D gene (5 bases). The CDR3 sequence is 14 residues long. The germline V gene has CDR1 MNHEY and CDR2 SVGEGT. Trimming pared 7 bases from V and 4 bases from J, leaving 17 bases between. For the CDR3, the DNA is TGTGCCAGCAACCGAGAGGGCTCAAGGTACGAGCAGTACTTC. It encodes CASNREGSRYEQYF.

The V gene is TRBV6-5, the J gene TRBJ1-5; D unclear. The germline gives CDR1 MNHEY, CDR2 SVGAGI. The V gene lost 4 bases and the J gene lost 8 bases, with 24 bases spanning the gap. This CDR3 has 17 amino acids. The CDR3 DNA reads TGTGCCAGCAGTTCCCTTACCCGGGTCTCTACCGGTGAGCCCCAGCATTTT. Translated: CASSSLTRVSTGEPQHF.

The chain has TRBV29-1 and TRBJ2-3, with 9 positions matching TRBD1. The V segment lost 7 bases and the J segment 4 bases; nucleotides outside the gene matches: 9. CDR3 length equals 14 residues. Germline V lookup: CDR1 SQVTM, CDR2 ANQGSEA. This CDR3 reads CSAEQGALPDTQYF. In nucleotides, the CDR3 is TGCAGCGCAGAACAGGGGGCGCTCCCAGATACGCAGTATTTT.

J is TRBJ2-1 and V is TRBV4-3, with TRBD2 matching 9 bases. The CDR3 has 13 residues. The V and J ends lost 4 bases and 10 bases, in that order; junction bases with no gene match: 5. Germline V gives CDR1 LGHNA, CDR2 YSLEER. The CDR3 DNA reads TGCGCCAGCAGCCCCGGGACTAGCAAAGAGCAGTTCTTC. Its translation: CASSPGTSKEQFF.

This sequence joins TRBV12-3 or TRBV12-4 and TRBJ1-2, with unresolved D. The CDR3 loop spans 15 amino acids. V was clipped by 6 bases and J by 4 bases, with 18 bases between them. CDR3 residues: CASSTGGRSFYGYTF. The CDR3 DNA reads as TGTGCCAGCAGCACGGGAGGACGTTCTTTCTATGGCTACACCTTC.

This clonotype turned up a few times. The chain links TRBV20-1 to TRBJ2-2, with D possibly matching TRBD1 (6 bases). Germline V gene data show CDR1 as DFQATT and CDR2 as SNEGSKA (reference sequence). The CDR3 totals 14 residues. V lost 5 bases, J lost 4 bases, and 14 bases lay in between. The CDR3 bases are TGCAGTGCTCTGAGTCTGGGGGCCACCGGGGAGCTGTTTTTT. Protein: CSALSLGATGELFF.

This sequence joins TRBV20-1 and TRBJ1-5; weak D call: TRBD1 (6 bases). The germline V gene encodes CDR1 DFQATT and CDR2 SNEGSKA (reference sequence). V was pared by 7 bases and J by 7 bases, with 17 bases between. This CDR3 is 13 amino acids long. The CDR3 nucleotides are TGCAGTGTACAGGGAGGCCCCGGACAGCCCCAGCATTTT. This gives the protein CSVQGGPGQPQHF.

This clonotype occurred many times. V and J are TRBV6-4 and TRBJ2-2; the D call may be TRBD1 or TRBD2 (6 bases each). This CDR3 is built from 14 residues. CDR1 and CDR2 (germline): MRHNA, SNTAGT. Trimming cost V 2 bases and J 5 bases, with 9 bases left between them. CDR3 in DNA: TGTGCCAGCAGTGACAGGAGGGGGACCGGGGAGCTGTTTTTT. Protein: CASSDRRGTGELFF.

The sample holds a few counts of this clonotype. The V call is TRBV11-2, the J call TRBJ2-5; D may match TRBD1 or TRBD2 (6 bases each). The germline V and J ends were trimmed by 7 bases and 2 bases, with 26 bases remaining between them. The CDR3 sequence is 18 residues long. Germline CDR1 is SGHAT and CDR2 is FQNNGV. CDR3 region: CASTELGGWGATQETQYF. CDR3 coding DNA: TGTGCCAGCACCGAACTAGGTGGCTGGGGGGCAACTCAAGAGACCCAGTACTTC.

The chain recombines TRBV12-3 or TRBV12-4 with TRBJ2-1; unclear D gene. V gave up 5 bases and J gave up 10 bases, with 12 bases separating them. This CDR3 has 12 amino acids. CDR3 in amino acids: CASSPPKLEQFF. The CDR3 DNA reads as TGTGCCAGCAGTCCGCCCAAGTTAGAGCAGTTCTTC.

The chain has TRBV11-3 and TRBJ2-5; D gene uncertain. Looked up from germline, CDR1 is SGHNT and CDR2 is YENEEA. V lost 0 bases and J 7 bases, leaving 9 bases between the germline ends. This CDR3 contains 13 residues. The DNA for the CDR3 is TGTGCCAGCAGCTTAGAATATGTTGGGACCCAGTACTTC. Translated, it gives CASSLEYVGTQYF.

This chain connects TRBV6-5 to TRBJ1-1, with 8 positions matching TRBD1. CDR3 length equals 19 residues. Germline CDR1 MNHEY, CDR2 SVGAGI. The V and J ends lost 1 base and 1 base, in that order; junction bases with no gene match: 14. This CDR3 is CASSYFPQGASFQNTEAFF. The CDR3 region has the DNA TGTGCCAGCAGTTACTTTCCGCAGGGGGCAAGTTTCCAGAACACTGAAGCTTTCTTT.

The gene calls are TRBV21-1 and TRBJ1-2; the listed D gene, TRBD1, was not tested against the DNA. TRBV21-1 counts as a pseudogene. There are 17 residues in the CDR3. The CDR3 loop is CASSKGLVKGGLYGYTF. The CDR3 DNA reads TGTGCCAGCAGCAAAGGGCTCGTTAAGGGGGGCCTATATGGCTACACCTTC.

V and J are TRBV20-1 and TRBJ1-3, with D hard to call. CDR1 and CDR2 from the germline V gene are DFQATT and SNEGSKA (reference sequence). V was clipped by 3 bases and J by 0 bases, with 24 bases between them. The CDR3 consists of 19 residues. DNA for the CDR3: TGCAGTGCTAGGAAGTCGGCAGGCGACAAGAACCTCTCTGGAAACACCATATATTTT. This gives the protein CSARKSAGDKNLSGNTIYF.

The chain recombines TRBV3-1 with TRBJ1-1, with D possibly TRBD1 on 6 matching bases. From germline, CDR1 is LGHDT and CDR2 YNNKEL (reference sequence). Trimming pared 1 base from V and 11 bases from J, leaving 14 bases between. CDR3 size: 13 residues. The CDR3 is CASSQGRGQVAFF. CDR3 coding DNA: TGTGCCAGCAGCCAAGGCCGGGGGCAGGTGGCTTTCTTT.

The chain employs TRBV9 and TRBJ1-2; 10 bases map to TRBD1. V lost 0 bases and J lost 9; bases outside the gene matches: 5. This CDR3 spans 14 amino acids. CDR1 is SGDLS and CDR2 is YYNGEE in the germline V gene. The CDR3 bases are TGTGCCAGCAGCGTAGGACAGGGGGCAGAAAGCTACACCTTC. It is translated as CASSVGQGAESYTF. The variable domain in full, completed from reference TRBV9 and TRBJ1-2, reads DSGVTQTPKHLITATGQRVTLRCSPRSGDLSVYWYQQSLDQGLQFLIQYYNGEERAKGNILERFSAQQFPDLHSELNLSSLELGDSALYFCASSVGQGAESYTFGSGTRLTVV.